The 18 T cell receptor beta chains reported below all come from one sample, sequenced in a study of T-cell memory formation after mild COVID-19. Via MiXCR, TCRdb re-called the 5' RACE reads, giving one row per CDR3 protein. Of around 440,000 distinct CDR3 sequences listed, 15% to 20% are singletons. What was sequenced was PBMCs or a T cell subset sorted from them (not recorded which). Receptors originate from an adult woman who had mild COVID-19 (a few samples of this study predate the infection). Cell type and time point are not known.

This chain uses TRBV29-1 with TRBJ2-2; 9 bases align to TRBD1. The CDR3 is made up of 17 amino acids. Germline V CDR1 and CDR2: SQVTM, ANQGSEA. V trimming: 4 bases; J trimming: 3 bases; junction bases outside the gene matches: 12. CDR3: CSVVSLGQGFHTGELFF. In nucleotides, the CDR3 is TGCAGCGTTGTTAGCCTCGGACAGGGGTTTCACACCGGGGAGCTGTTTTTT.

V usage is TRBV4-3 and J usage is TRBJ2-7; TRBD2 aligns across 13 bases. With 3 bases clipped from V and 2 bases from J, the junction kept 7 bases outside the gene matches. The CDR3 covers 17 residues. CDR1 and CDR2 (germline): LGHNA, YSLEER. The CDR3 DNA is TGCGCCAGCAGCCACGGACTAGCGGGGGTCCTAACCTACGAGCAGTACTTC. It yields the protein CASSHGLAGVLTYEQYF.

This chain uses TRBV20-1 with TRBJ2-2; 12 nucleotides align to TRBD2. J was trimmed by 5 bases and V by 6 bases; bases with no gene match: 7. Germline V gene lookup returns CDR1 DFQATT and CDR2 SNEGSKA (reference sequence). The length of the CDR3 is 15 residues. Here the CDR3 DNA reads TGCAGTGCCTCACTAGCGGGGGGTAGTACCGGGGAGCTGTTTTTT. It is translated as CSASLAGGSTGELFF.

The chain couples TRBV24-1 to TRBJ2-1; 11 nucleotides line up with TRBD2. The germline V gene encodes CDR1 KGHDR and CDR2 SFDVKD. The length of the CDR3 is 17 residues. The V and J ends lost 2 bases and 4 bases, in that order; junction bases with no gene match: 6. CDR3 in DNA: TGTGCCACCAGTGATTCGTTAGCGGGAGGGCCGTACAATGAGCAGTTCTTC. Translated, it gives CATSDSLAGGPYNEQFF.

CDR3 in DNA: TGCGCCAGCAGCTTTCTCAGTCAGGGGCAGGGCTACACCTTC. It yields the protein CASSFLSQGQGYTF. The rearrangement joins TRBV5-1 to TRBJ1-2; D might be TRBD1 (6 bases). The germline V and J ends were trimmed by 2 bases and 8 bases, with 16 bases remaining between them. The germline V gene has CDR1 SGHRS and CDR2 YFSETQ. This CDR3 is built from 14 residues.

Here the CDR3 DNA reads TGTGCCAGCAGCTTCCCCCGGGACTCGAACACTGAAGCTTTCTTT. This translates into CASSFPRDSNTEAFF. V and J are TRBV5-6 and TRBJ1-1, with D perhaps matching TRBD1 (5 bases). Germline V CDR1 and CDR2: SGHDT, YYEEEE. Trimming took 2 bases from V and 1 from J, leaving 12 bases between them. This CDR3 has 15 residues.

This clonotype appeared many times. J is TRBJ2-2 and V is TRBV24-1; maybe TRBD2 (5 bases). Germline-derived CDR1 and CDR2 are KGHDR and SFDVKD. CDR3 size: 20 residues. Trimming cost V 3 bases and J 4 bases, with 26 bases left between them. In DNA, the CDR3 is TGTGCCACCAGTGATACCCCGGGTGGTTCGGCTTCTGGAGGCACCGGGGAGCTGTTTTTT. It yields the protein CATSDTPGGSASGGTGELFF.

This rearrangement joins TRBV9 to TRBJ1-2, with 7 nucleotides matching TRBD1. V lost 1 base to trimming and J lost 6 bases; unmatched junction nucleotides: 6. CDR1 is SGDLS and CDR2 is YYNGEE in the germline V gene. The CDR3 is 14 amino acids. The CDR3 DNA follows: TGTGCCAGCAGCGTACAGACAGGGATCAATGGCTACACCTTC. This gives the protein CASSVQTGINGYTF.

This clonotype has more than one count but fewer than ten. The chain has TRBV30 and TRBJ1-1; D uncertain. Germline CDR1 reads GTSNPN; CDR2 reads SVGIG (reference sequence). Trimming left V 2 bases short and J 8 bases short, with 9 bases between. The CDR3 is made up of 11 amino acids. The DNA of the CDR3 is TGTGCCTGGAGTAATTCCAAGGAAGCTTTCTTT. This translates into CAWSNSKEAFF.

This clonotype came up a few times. The CDR3 here is CASSQDNAGGSYNSPLHF. The CDR3 DNA sequence: TGCGCCAGCAGCCAAGATAACGCAGGGGGCTCCTATAATTCACCCCTCCACTTT. The chain uses TRBV4-1 and TRBJ1-6, with 7 nucleotides matching TRBD1. Germline CDR1 MGHRA, CDR2 YSYEKL. The CDR3 loop spans 18 amino acids. V gave up 0 bases and J gave up 0 bases; unmatched junction bases: 5.

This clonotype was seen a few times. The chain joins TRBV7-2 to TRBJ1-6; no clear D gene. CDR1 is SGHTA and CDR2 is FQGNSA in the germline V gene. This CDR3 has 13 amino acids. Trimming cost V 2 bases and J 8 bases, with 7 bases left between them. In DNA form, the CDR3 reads TGTGCCAGCAGCTTATACTTAGATTCACCCCTCCACTTT. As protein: CASSLYLDSPLHF. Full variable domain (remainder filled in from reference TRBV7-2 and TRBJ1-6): GAGVSQSPSNKVTEKGKDVELRCDPISGHTALYWYRQSLGQGLEFLIYFQGNSAPDKSGLPSDRFSAERTGGSVSTLTIQRTQQEDSAVYLCASSLYLDSPLHFGNGTRLTVT.

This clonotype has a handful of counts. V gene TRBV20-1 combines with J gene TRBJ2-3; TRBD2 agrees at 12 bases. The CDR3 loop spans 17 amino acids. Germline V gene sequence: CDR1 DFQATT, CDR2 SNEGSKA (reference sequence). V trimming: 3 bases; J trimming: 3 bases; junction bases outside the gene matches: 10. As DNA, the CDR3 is TGCAGTGCTAGTAAACTAGCGGGGGGCTCCAGAACAGATACGCAGTATTTT. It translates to CSASKLAGGSRTDTQYF.

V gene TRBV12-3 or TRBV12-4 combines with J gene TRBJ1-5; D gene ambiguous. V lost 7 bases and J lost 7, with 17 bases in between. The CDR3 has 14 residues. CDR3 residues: CASTYVGFDQPQHF. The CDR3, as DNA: TGTGCCAGCACCTACGTGGGCTTTGACCAGCCCCAGCATTTT.

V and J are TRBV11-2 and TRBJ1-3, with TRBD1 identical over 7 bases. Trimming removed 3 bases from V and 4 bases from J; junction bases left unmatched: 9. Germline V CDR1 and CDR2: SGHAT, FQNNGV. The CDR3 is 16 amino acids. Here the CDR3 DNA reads TGTGCCAGCAGCTTTACAGGGGATATACGAGGAAACACCATATATTTT. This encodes CASSFTGDIRGNTIYF.

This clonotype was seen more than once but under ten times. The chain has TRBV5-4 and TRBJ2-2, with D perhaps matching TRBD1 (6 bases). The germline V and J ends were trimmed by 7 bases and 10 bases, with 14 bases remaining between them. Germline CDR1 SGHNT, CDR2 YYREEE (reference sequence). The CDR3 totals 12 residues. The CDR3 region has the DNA TGTGCCAGCGCTACAGGACAGACGGAGCTGTTTTTT. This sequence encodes CASATGQTELFF.

This chain's CDR3 is CATSITGGNWGPQETQYF. As DNA, the CDR3 is TGTGCCACCAGCATCACAGGGGGCAATTGGGGCCCGCAAGAGACCCAGTACTTC. This sequence joins TRBV15 and TRBJ2-5; 9 positions agree with TRBD1. V was clipped by 4 bases and J by 2 bases; unmatched bases: 14. Per the germline V gene, CDR1 is LNHNV and CDR2 is YYDKDF (reference sequence). This CDR3 is built from 18 residues.

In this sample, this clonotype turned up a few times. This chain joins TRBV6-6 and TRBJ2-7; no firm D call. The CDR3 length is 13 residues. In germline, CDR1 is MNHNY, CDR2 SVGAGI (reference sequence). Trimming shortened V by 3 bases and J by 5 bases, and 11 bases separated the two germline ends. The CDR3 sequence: CASSYIPRHEQYF. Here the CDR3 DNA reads TGTGCCAGCAGTTATATCCCCCGCCACGAGCAGTACTTC.

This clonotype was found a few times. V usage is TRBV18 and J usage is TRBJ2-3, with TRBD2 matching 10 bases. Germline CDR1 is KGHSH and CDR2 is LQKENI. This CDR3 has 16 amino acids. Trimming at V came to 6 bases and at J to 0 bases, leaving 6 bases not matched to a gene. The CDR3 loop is CASSLAGVASTDTQYF. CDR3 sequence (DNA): TGTGCCAGCTCCCTAGCGGGGGTAGCTAGCACAGATACGCAGTATTTT.